Below, 10 T cell receptor beta chains from the same sample are listed, as sequenced in a study of cytomegalovirus exposure and HLA in healthy donors. Vbeta (60) and Jbeta (13) primers were used in the PCR. Using immunoSEQ multiplex PCR, the repertoire was profiled, and TCRdb retains in-frame clones only, with some absent. The repertoire consists of 150,000 to 200,000 clones, with approximately 84% occurring once and the leading ten covering around 1.4%. Input material: PBMCs. These receptors all stem from a girl aged 10-17 years in good health and CMV-seropositive.

The rearrangement links TRBV14 to TRBJ2-2; D gene ambiguous. V lost 5 bases to trimming and J lost 3 bases, with 10 bases between them. The CDR3 consists of 14 residues. The germline V gene encodes CDR1 SGHDN and CDR2 FVKESK. The chain's CDR3 is CASSWALDTGELFF. For the CDR3, the DNA is TGTGCCAGCAGCTGGGCACTGGACACCGGGGAGCTGTTTTTT.

The gene calls are TRBV7-6 and TRBJ2-7; perhaps TRBD2 as D (5 bases). Germline V CDR1 and CDR2: SGHVS, FNYEAQ. V was trimmed by 2 bases and J by 2 bases, leaving 10 bases between them. This CDR3 spans 14 amino acids. This CDR3 reads CASSLFEGTYEQYF. CDR3 nucleotides: TGTGCCAGCAGCTTATTTGAGGGCACCTACGAGCAGTACTTC.

This clone appeared a few times. CDR3 region: CASSKVGLAGGPTFYEQYF. The CDR3 nucleotides are TGTGCCAGCAGCAAAGTGGGACTAGCGGGAGGGCCGACCTTCTACGAGCAGTACTTC. The V and J genes are TRBV21-1 and TRBJ2-7; the listed D gene, TRBD2, was not tested against the DNA. TRBV21-1 is flagged as a pseudogene. The CDR3 length is 19 residues.

In its sample, this clone was seen a few times. The chain has TRBV30 and TRBJ1-2, with D possibly being TRBD1 (5 bases). CDR3 length: 15 amino acids. Germline CDR1 and CDR2: GTSNPN and SVGIG (reference sequence). Between the trimmed V and J ends, which lost 4 bases and 6 bases, there was a span of 21 bases. The CDR3 nucleotides read TGTGCCTGGAAGGCCCGGGACTCCTCTAGGAATGGCTACACCTTC. Protein product: CAWKARDSSRNGYTF. The full variable domain, in which reference TRBV30 and TRBJ1-2 provide the parts outside the CDR3, is SQTIHQWPATLVQPVGSPLSLECTVEGTSNPNLYWYRQAAGRGLQLLFYSVGIGQISSEVPQNLSASRPQDRQFILSSKKLLLSDSGFYLCAWKARDSSRNGYTFGSGTRLTVV.

The chain carries TRBV10-1 and TRBJ2-7, with a tentative D call TRBD2 (6 bases). This CDR3 has 15 amino acids. Germline CDR1 WNHNN, CDR2 SYGVQD (reference sequence). V shed 3 bases and J shed 6 bases, with 18 bases lying between them. CDR3 loop: CASSEEASAGGEQYF. In nucleotides, the CDR3 is TGCGCCAGCAGTGAAGAGGCTAGCGCCGGGGGCGAGCAGTACTTC.

V is TRBV6-6 and J is TRBJ2-7, with 9 bases that match TRBD1. Losses at the gene ends were 4 bases for V and 1 base for J; bases not matched to a gene: 5. Germline V gene data show CDR1 as MNHNY and CDR2 as SVGAGI (reference sequence). This CDR3 region has 15 residues. CDR3 nucleotides: TGTGCCAGCAGTTTCCACGGACAGGGGTCCTACGAGCAGTACTTC. This codes for CASSFHGQGSYEQYF.

V usage is TRBV19 and J usage is TRBJ1-1, with TRBD1 identical over 9 bases. V shed 5 bases, J shed 4 bases, and the junction held 14 bases outside the gene matches. This CDR3 has 17 amino acids. Germline V CDR1 and CDR2: LNHDA, SQIVND (reference sequence). CDR3 sequence reads: CASSLSGTGTRVTEAFF. DNA for the CDR3: TGTGCCAGTAGTTTATCCGGGACAGGGACCCGAGTCACTGAAGCTTTCTTT.

This chain links TRBV29-1 with TRBJ2-2; possibly TRBD2 for D (5 bases). Trimming shortened V by 4 bases and J by 6 bases, and 15 bases separated the two germline ends. This CDR3 is 14 amino acids long. Germline CDR1 is SQVTM and CDR2 is ANQGSEA. In DNA form, the CDR3 reads TGCAGCGTTGTTGTGGTGGGCGGGCCCGGGGAGCTGTTTTTT. It yields the protein CSVVVVGGPGELFF.

The rearrangement joins TRBV19 to TRBJ1-5, with 7 bases aligning to TRBD1. Germline V gene sequence: CDR1 LNHDA, CDR2 SQIVND (reference sequence). After removal of 5 bases from V and 3 bases from J, the junction contained 10 bases not matched to a gene. CDR3 length: 16 amino acids. In DNA, the CDR3 is TGTGCCAGTAGTGCCCCAGACAGGGTCCCCAATCAGCCCCAGCATTTT. The encoded protein is CASSAPDRVPNQPQHF.

In this sample, this clone turned up once. The chain links TRBV5-6 to TRBJ1-2; the D gene is possibly TRBD1 (5 bases). This CDR3 comprises 15 residues. Trimming cost V 4 bases and J 4 bases, with 17 bases left between them. Germline CDR1 reads SGHDT; CDR2 reads YYEEEE. The CDR3 loop is CASSHDSKGPYGYTF. The CDR3 bases are TGTGCCAGCAGCCATGACAGTAAAGGCCCCTATGGCTACACCTTC.